Presented here are 3 T cell receptor beta chains from one specimen sequenced in a study of monozygotic twins with inflammatory bowel disease. TCRdb re-called the 5' RACE reads and shows each CDR3 protein once, DNA omitted. In total, the table holds around 400,000 distinct CDR3 sequences. Sequenced: blood. The receptors were gathered from a human donor with ulcerative colitis or Crohn's disease, or a healthy co-twin of an affected twin (not recorded which).

The chain recombines TRBV12-3 or TRBV12-4 with TRBJ1-1; checking the TCRdb D call of TRBD1 is not possible without DNA. The CDR3 is 16 amino acids. The CDR3 region is CASSPQGLLANTEAFF.

The J gene is TRBJ2-7, the V gene TRBV9; TCRdb picks TRBD2, but there is no DNA to check that call. This CDR3 has 16 amino acids. Germline V gene sequence: CDR1 SGDLS, CDR2 YYNGEE. CDR3 sequence: CASSVGTSGSSTEQYF.

The chain uses TRBV25-1 and TRBJ2-1. The germline V gene encodes CDR1 MGHDK and CDR2 SYGVNS. The CDR3 runs to 12 residues. CDR3 in amino acids: CASSKLGNEQFF.